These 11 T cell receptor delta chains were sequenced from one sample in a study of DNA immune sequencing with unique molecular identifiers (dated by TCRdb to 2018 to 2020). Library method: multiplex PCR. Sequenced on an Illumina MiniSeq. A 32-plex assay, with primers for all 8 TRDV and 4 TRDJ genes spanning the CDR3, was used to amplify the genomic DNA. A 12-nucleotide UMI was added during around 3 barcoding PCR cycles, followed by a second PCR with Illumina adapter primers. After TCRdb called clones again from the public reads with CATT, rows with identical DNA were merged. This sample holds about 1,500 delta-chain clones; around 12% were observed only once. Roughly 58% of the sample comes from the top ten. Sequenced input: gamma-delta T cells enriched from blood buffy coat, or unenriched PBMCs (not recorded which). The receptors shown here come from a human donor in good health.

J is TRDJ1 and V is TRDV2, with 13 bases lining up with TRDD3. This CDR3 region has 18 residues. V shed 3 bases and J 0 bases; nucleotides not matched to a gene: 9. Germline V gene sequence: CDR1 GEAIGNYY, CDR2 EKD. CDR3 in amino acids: CACDPVLGDTSYTDKLIF. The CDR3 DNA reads TGTGCCTGTGACCCCGTACTGGGGGATACGTCGTACACCGATAAACTCATCTTT.

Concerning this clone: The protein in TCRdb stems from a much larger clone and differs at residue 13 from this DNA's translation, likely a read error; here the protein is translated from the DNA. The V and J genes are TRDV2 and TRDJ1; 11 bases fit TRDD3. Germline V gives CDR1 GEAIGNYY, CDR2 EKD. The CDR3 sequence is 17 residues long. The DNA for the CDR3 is TGTGCCTGTGACACCGTTGGGGGATACGCTGGGACCGGTAAACTCATCTTT. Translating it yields CACDTVGGYAGTGKLIF.

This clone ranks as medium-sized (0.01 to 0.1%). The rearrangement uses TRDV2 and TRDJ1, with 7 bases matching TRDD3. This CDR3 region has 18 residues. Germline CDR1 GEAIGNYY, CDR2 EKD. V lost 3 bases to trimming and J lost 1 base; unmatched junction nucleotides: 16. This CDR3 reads CACDPLMGETAGTDKLIF. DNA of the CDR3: TGTGCCTGTGACCCCCTAATGGGGGAAACCGCGGGCACCGATAAACTCATCTTT.

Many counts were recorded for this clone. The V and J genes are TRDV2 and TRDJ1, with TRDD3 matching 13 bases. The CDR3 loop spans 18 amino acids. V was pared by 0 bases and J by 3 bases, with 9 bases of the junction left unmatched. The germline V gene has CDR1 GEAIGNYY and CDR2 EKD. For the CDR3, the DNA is TGTGCCTGTGACACCGTTAATGACTGGGGGATACGTCCCGATAAACTCATCTTT. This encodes CACDTVNDWGIRPDKLIF.

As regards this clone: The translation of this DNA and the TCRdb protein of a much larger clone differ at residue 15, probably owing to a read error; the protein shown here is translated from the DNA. CDR3 loop: CACDKVLGDTRSWDIRQMFF. The CDR3 DNA follows: TGTGCCTGTGACAAAGTACTGGGGGATACGCGCTCCTGGGACATCCGACAGATGTTTTTC. The chain joins TRDV2 to TRDJ3; 13 bases line up with TRDD3. CDR3 size: 20 residues. Per germline, CDR1 GEAIGNYY and CDR2 EKD.

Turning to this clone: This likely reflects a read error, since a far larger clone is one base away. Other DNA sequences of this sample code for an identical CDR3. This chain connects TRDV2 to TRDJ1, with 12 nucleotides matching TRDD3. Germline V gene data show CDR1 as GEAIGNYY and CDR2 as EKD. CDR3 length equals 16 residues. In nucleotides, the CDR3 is TGTGCCTGTGACAAGCTGGGGGATACGCAGGCCGATAAACTCATTTTT. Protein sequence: CACDKLGDTQADKLIF.

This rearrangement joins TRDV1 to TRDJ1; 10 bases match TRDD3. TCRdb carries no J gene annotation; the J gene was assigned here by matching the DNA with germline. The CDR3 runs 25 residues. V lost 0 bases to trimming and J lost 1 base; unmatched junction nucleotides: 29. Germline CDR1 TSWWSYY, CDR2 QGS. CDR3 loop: CALGELKYRHRGARTGGSATDKLIF. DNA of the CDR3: TGTGCTCTTGGGGAACTAAAATACCGCCATCGGGGTGCTCGTACTGGGGGATCCGCCACCGATAAACTCATCTTT.

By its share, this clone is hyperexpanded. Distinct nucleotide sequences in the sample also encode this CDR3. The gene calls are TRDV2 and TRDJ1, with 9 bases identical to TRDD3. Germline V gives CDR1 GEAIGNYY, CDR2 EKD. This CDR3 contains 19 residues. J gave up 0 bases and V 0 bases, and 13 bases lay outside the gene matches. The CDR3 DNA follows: TGTGCCTGTGACACCTTGTCTTTACTGGGGGAAGAGTACACCGATAAACTCATCTTT. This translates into CACDTLSLLGEEYTDKLIF.

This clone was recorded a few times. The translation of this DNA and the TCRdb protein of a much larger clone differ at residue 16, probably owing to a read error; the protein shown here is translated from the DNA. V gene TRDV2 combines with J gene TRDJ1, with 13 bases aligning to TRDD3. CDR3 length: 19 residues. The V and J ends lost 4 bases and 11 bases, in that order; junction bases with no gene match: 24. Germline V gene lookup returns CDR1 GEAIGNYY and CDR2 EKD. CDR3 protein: CACEIGLNWGIRAGWNLIF. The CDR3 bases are TGTGCCTGTGAAATAGGCCTAAACTGGGGGATACGGGCCGGGTGGAACCTCATCTTT.

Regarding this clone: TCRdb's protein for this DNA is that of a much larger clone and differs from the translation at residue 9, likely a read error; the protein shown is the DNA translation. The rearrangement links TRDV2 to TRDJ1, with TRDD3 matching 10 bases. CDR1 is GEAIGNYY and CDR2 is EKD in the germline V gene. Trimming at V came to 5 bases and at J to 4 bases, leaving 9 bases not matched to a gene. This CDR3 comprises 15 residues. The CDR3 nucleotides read TGTGCCTGTGCCCAACTGGGGGATGGGGACGATAAACTCATCTTT. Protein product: CACAQLGDGDDKLIF.

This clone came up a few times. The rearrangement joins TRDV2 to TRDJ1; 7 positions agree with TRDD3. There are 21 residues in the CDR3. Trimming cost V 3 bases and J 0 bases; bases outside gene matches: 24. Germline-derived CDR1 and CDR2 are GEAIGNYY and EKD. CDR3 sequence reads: CACDAAGLGIQQSRHTDKLIF. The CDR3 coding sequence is TGTGCCTGTGACGCCGCGGGACTGGGGATCCAACAAAGCCGTCACACCGATAAACTCATCTTT.